The 11 T cell receptor beta chains below come from one sample, sequenced in a study of cytomegalovirus exposure and HLA in healthy donors. Use of 60 Vbeta and 13 Jbeta primers characterized the PCR. Using immunoSEQ multiplex PCR, the repertoire was profiled, and TCRdb retains in-frame clones only, with some absent. This sample has about 100,000 clones; approximately 82% occur once, and the top ten carry around 1.2%. The material sequenced was PBMCs. The receptors derive from a woman younger than 30 in good health and CMV-seronegative.

The V and J genes are TRBV28 and TRBJ2-6; 9 nucleotides agree with TRBD1. This CDR3 contains 17 residues. After removal of 11 bases from V and 11 bases from J, the junction contained 22 bases not matched to a gene. Per the germline V gene, CDR1 is MDHEN and CDR2 is SYDVKM. The CDR3 region has the DNA TGTGCCGCCCGGGACAGGGAGTCTTCCACCCGTGCCGACGTCCTGACTTTC. Translation gives CAARDRESSTRADVLTF. Together with reference TRBV28 and TRBJ2-6, the CDR3 gives the full variable domain: DVKVTQSSRYLVKRTGEKVFLECVQDMDHENMFWYRQDPGLGLRLIYFSYDVKMKEKGDIPEGYSVSREKKERFSLILESASTNQTSMYLCAARDRESSTRADVLTFGAGSRLTVL.

This chain joins TRBV27 and TRBJ1-2; D gene ambiguous. Trimming cost V 5 bases and J 3 bases, with 25 bases left between them. Germline values: CDR1 MNHEY, CDR2 SMNVEV (reference sequence). The CDR3 consists of 18 residues. CDR3 sequence: CASSIIGWLGRGDYGYTF. In DNA form, the CDR3 reads TGTGCCAGCAGTATTATCGGGTGGTTGGGTCGAGGTGACTATGGCTACACCTTC.

As concerns this clone: Germline and junction disagree at one end, which may indicate a read error. The chain is built from TRBV7-9 and TRBJ1-4; tentatively, D is TRBD1 (5 bases). CDR3 size: 16 residues. Germline V lookup: CDR1 SEHNR, CDR2 FQNEAQ (reference sequence). CDR3: CSSSADSPGYDEKLFF. The CDR3 bases are TGTTCCAGCAGCGCAGACAGTCCAGGGTACGATGAAAAACTGTTTTTT. Full variable domain (remainder filled in from reference TRBV7-9 and TRBJ1-4): DTGVSQNPRHKITKRGQNVTFRCDPISEHNRLYWYRQTLGQGPEFLTYFQNEAQLEKSRLLSDRFSAERPKGSFSTLEIQRTEQGDSAMYLCSSSADSPGYDEKLFFGSGTQLSVL.

The chain is built from TRBV7-8 and TRBJ2-3, with 10 nucleotides matching TRBD2. V lost 2 bases to trimming and J lost 4 bases; unmatched junction nucleotides: 18. This CDR3 region has 20 residues. Germline loops: CDR1 SGHVS, CDR2 FQNEAQ. The CDR3 region has the DNA TGTGCCAGCAGCTTACCCCCTCAAGCGAGCGGGAGGGCCAGGTCAGATACGCAGTATTTT. Its protein product is CASSLPPQASGRARSDTQYF.

Turning to this clone: In the same sample, other DNA sequences code for this CDR3. The J gene is TRBJ1-4, the V gene TRBV7-6; D not certain. This CDR3 spans 14 amino acids. Germline V CDR1 and CDR2: SGHVS, FNYEAQ. Trimming took off 4 bases at V and 8 bases at J, with 14 bases between the two ends. CDR3 region: CASSSNGFNEKLFF. The CDR3 coding sequence is TGTGCCAGCAGCTCCAACGGGTTTAACGAAAAACTGTTTTTT. The variable domain in full, with the rest retrieved from reference TRBV7-6 and TRBJ1-4, is GAGVSQSPRYKVTKRGQDVALRCDPISGHVSLYWYRQALGQGPEFLTYFNYEAQQDKSGLPNDRFSAERPEGSISTLTIQRTEQRDSAMYRCASSSNGFNEKLFFGSGTQLSVL.

This chain links TRBV14 with TRBJ2-7; D is perhaps TRBD1 (5 bases). CDR3 size: 16 residues. From germline, CDR1 is SGHDN and CDR2 FVKESK. Trimming left V 0 bases short and J 3 bases short, with 15 bases between. The CDR3: CASSQDLRALFYEQYF. In DNA form, the CDR3 reads TGTGCCAGCAGCCAAGATCTCAGGGCTTTATTCTACGAGCAGTACTTC. The whole variable domain, remainder taken from reference TRBV14 and TRBJ2-7, is EAGVTQFPSHSVIEKGQTVTLRCDPISGHDNLYWYRRVMGKEIKFLLHFVKESKQDESGMPNNRFLAERTGGTYSTLKVQPAELEDSGVYFCASSQDLRALFYEQYFGPGTRLTVT.

The chain employs TRBV19 and TRBJ1-1; 7 nucleotides line up with TRBD1. After removal of 6 bases from V and 7 bases from J, the junction contained 14 bases not matched to a gene. Germline V gene sequence: CDR1 LNHDA, CDR2 SQIVND (reference sequence). The CDR3 is made up of 15 amino acids. The CDR3 DNA sequence: TGTGCCAGTAGCCGGAAATTCTTGGGACAGAATGAAGCTTTCTTT. Translated: CASSRKFLGQNEAFF.

The rearrangement uses TRBV7-2 and TRBJ2-3, with TRBD1 as a possible D gene (6 bases). V was trimmed by 3 bases and J by 2 bases, leaving 12 bases between them. CDR3 length: 15 residues. From germline, CDR1 is SGHTA and CDR2 FQGNSA. The CDR3 DNA reads TGTGCCAGCAGCTTGGGACATAGGTACACAGATACGCAGTATTTT. This encodes CASSLGHRYTDTQYF.

The chain combines TRBV27 with TRBJ2-7; D might be TRBD1 (6 bases). The V end lost 5 bases, the J end lost 0 bases, and 14 bases lay between the germline ends. In germline, CDR1 is MNHEY, CDR2 SMNVEV (reference sequence). CDR3 size: 15 residues. As DNA, the CDR3 is TGTGCCAGCAGTCCCATCCGGGACAACTCCTACGAGCAGTACTTC. Its protein product is CASSPIRDNSYEQYF.

V usage is TRBV7-3 and J usage is TRBJ1-3; the D gene is possibly TRBD1 (5 bases). The CDR3 spans 17 residues. V was cut by 1 base and J by 0 bases, with 13 bases left in between. Germline values: CDR1 SGHTA, CDR2 FQGTGA. The CDR3 is CASSLSPGLSSGNTIYF. The CDR3 region has the DNA TGTGCCAGCAGCTTAAGCCCAGGGCTAAGCTCTGGAAACACCATATATTTT.

The chain employs TRBV29-1 and TRBJ2-3, with a possible D match to TRBD1 (6 bases). This CDR3 has 13 residues. Germline CDR1 is SQVTM and CDR2 is ANQGSEA. The V end lost 6 bases, the J end lost 0 bases, and 10 bases lay between the germline ends. This CDR3 is CSVGTKSTDTQYF. DNA of the CDR3: TGCAGCGTGGGGACAAAAAGCACAGATACGCAGTATTTT.